This paragraph reports one T cell receptor beta chain. This entry comes from a study of OX40 agonist ivuxolimab in advanced cancers. The ends were cut back, 2 bases at V and 1 base at J, with 8 bases in the middle. From germline, CDR1 is ENHRY and CDR2 SYGVKD. This CDR3 has 15 residues. Using immunoSEQ multiplex PCR, the repertoire was profiled, and TCRdb retains in-frame clones only, with some absent. The sample records under 20,000 clones, about 80% being singletons. Patients were excluded for autoimmune disease history or systemic immunosuppression. The chain couples TRBV10-3 to TRBJ2-2, with TRBD2 as a possible D gene (5 bases). This clonotype was sampled from an adult with an advanced solid tumor such as melanoma, head and neck, liver or kidney cancer. The sequenced sample was CD4+ or CD8+ T cells sorted from blood, obtained in a trial of the OX40 agonist ivuxolimab. The CDR3 is CAISEGSGNTGELFF. The CDR3 DNA is TGTGCCATCAGTGAGGGCAGCGGGAACACCGGGGAGCTGTTTTTT.